This TCR beta chain is from a study of T cell changes during pregnancy in multiple sclerosis. Here immunoSEQ multiplex PCR was the method, and the copy in TCRdb shows in-frame clones only, minus some. The sample includes 45,000 to 60,000 clones, roughly 90% seen only once; the top ten take roughly 3.2%. J gave up 5 bases and V 4 bases, and 10 bases lay outside the gene matches. Germline V gene sequence: CDR1 GTSNPN, CDR2 SVGIG (reference sequence). The CDR3 sequence is 16 residues long. The J gene is TRBJ2-2, the V gene TRBV30; 10 bases are shared with TRBD2. The clonotype originates from a female donor with multiple sclerosis, enrolled in a pregnancy study. The material sequenced was CD8+ T cells from peripheral blood mononuclear cells, taken before pregnancy. The CDR3 loop is CAWNPAVAGGTGELFF. In nucleotides, the CDR3 is TGTGCCTGGAACCCTGCGGTAGCGGGGGGTACCGGGGAGCTGTTTTTT.